This record looks at one TCR beta chain sequence and its context. The entry originates in a study of blood T cell repertoires in COVID-19. Study overall: The analysed material was cDNA or gDNA that came from T cells, B-cell-depleted T cells, or PBMCs.

In the authors' workflow: Reference gene primer amplification gave estimated nucleated cell counts. Using immunoSEQ multiplex PCR, the repertoire was profiled, and TCRdb retains in-frame clones only, with some absent. V, J and clone size reflect that table, while D and trimming were determined from the DNA. Of fewer than 130,000 clones listed, nearly 90% are singletons. V was clipped by 1 base and J by 1 base, with 7 bases between them. The CDR3 runs to 14 residues. The germline gives CDR1 LGHDT, CDR2 YNNKEL (reference sequence). The clonotype originates from a human donor in a cohort sampled during active COVID-19. The sequenced sample consisted of peripheral blood. The V call is TRBV3-1 (or the pseudogene TRBV3-2), the J call TRBJ1-1; D remains ambiguous. CDR3 loop: CASSQGFRNTEAFF. CDR3 sequence (DNA): TGTGCCAGCAGCCAAGGATTCAGGAACACTGAAGCTTTCTTT.